A single sample gave rise to the 2 T cell receptor beta chains below, sequenced in a study of blood T cell repertoires in COVID-19. Clones were sequenced by immunoSEQ multiplex PCR, and TCRdb holds only the in-frame ones, with some missing. In the table there are 350,000 to 550,000 clones, roughly 91% of which are singletons. Input material: peripheral blood. Receptor source: a woman in her 30s with acute or convalescent COVID-19.

This sequence joins TRBV9 and TRBJ1-1, with D possibly matching TRBD1 (5 bases). Germline lookup yields CDR1 SGDLS and CDR2 YYNGEE. Trimming stripped 0 bases from V and 0 bases from J, with 9 bases between. The CDR3 consists of 15 residues. The CDR3, as DNA: TGTGCCAGCAGCGTAGGCCTAGGGGTGAACACTGAAGCTTTCTTT. It yields the protein CASSVGLGVNTEAFF.

This chain joins TRBV11-3 and TRBJ1-1; D is unresolved. Trimming stripped 3 bases from V and 6 bases from J, with 11 bases between. Germline V CDR1 and CDR2: SGHNT, YENEEA. The CDR3 is 13 residues long. The CDR3 is CASSLLVDSEAFF. The CDR3 region has the DNA TGTGCCAGCAGCTTGTTAGTAGATTCTGAAGCTTTCTTT.